These 4 T cell receptor beta chains were sequenced from one sample in a study of OX40 agonist ivuxolimab in advanced cancers. Only in-frame clones appear in the TCRdb table, and some are missing; sequencing was by immunoSEQ multiplex PCR. Altogether tens of thousands of clones are present, 84% being singletons, with the ten largest covering about 4.5%. Specimen: CD4+ or CD8+ T cells sorted from blood, collected in a trial of the OX40 agonist ivuxolimab. These receptors were obtained from an adult with an advanced solid tumor such as melanoma, head and neck, liver or kidney cancer.

This clone came up a few times. V gene TRBV14 combines with J gene TRBJ2-1, with 7 bases matching TRBD2. V shed 3 bases and J 5 bases; nucleotides not matched to a gene: 7. The germline CDR1 and CDR2 sequences are SGHDN and FVKESK. The CDR3 consists of 15 residues. CDR3 loop: CASSHLGLGDNEQFF. The CDR3 DNA reads as TGTGCCAGCAGCCACCTTGGACTAGGAGACAATGAGCAGTTCTTC.

The V call is TRBV5-4, the J call TRBJ1-1; 7 bases line up with TRBD1. The V gene end was trimmed by 4 bases and the J gene end by 7 bases; junction bases not matched to a gene: 13. The CDR3 contains 15 residues. Germline V gene data show CDR1 as SGHNT and CDR2 as YYREEE (reference sequence). The CDR3 loop is CASSEITGAGGEAFF. DNA for the CDR3: TGTGCCAGCAGCGAGATAACAGGGGCGGGTGGTGAAGCTTTCTTT.

V and J are TRBV5-4 and TRBJ2-3; TRBD2 aligns across 16 bases. J gave up 7 bases and V 3 bases, and 8 bases lay outside the gene matches. The CDR3 has 17 amino acids. The germline gives CDR1 SGHNT, CDR2 YYREEE (reference sequence). The CDR3 protein is CASSSGLAGGHSNTQYF. The CDR3 nucleotides read TGTGCCAGCAGCTCGGGACTAGCGGGGGGGCATTCGAATACGCAGTATTTT.

The rearrangement links TRBV15 to TRBJ2-2, with 9 positions matching TRBD1. V lost 3 bases, J lost 2 bases, and 4 bases stayed unmatched. The CDR3 totals 16 residues. Germline V gene lookup returns CDR1 LNHNV and CDR2 YYDKDF (reference sequence). CDR3 nucleotides: TGTGCCACCAGCAGGGGGGGACAGGGTAACACCGGGGAGCTGTTTTTT. Its translation: CATSRGGQGNTGELFF.